This T cell receptor beta chain was documented in a study of blood T cells in healthy people across ages. Points from the study as a whole: Aged donors had fewer naive CD4+ cells and lower diversity than long-lived donors. Investigators treated diversity estimates from one million T cells as underestimates.

Peripheral blood was drawn, approximately 9.5 milliliters per donor. The CDR3 totals 15 residues. CDR1 and CDR2 from the germline V gene are SQVTM and ANQGSEA. The J segment lost 4 bases and the V segment lost 0 bases, leaving 4 bases of the junction unmatched. A word on this clonotype: The antigen is unknown.

The authors ran a second PCR of about 6 to 11 cycles using a sample-barcoded 5' primer and a J-beta primer mix. Each CDR3 protein is one row after TCRdb ran MiXCR on the 5' RACE reads. Here the sample spans about 290,000 distinct CDR3 sequences, 25% to 30% being singletons. The sequence came from a woman between 65 and 79 years old in good health. The rearrangement uses TRBV29-1 and TRBJ2-7; TRBD1 matches at 12 bases. Material: blood. CDR3 protein: CSVEDRDRGPYEQYF. In DNA form, the CDR3 reads TGCAGCGTTGAAGATAGGGACAGGGGGCCATACGAGCAGTACTTC.